This section outlines one TCR beta chain sequence together with its context. These data originate in a study of blood T cell repertoires in COVID-19. On the study more broadly: PBMCs, B-cell-depleted T cells, or T cells were the source of the cDNA or gDNA that made up the material.

The authors' processing: Estimated nucleated cell counts came from reference gene primer amplification. The repertoire was sequenced with immunoSEQ multiplex PCR; TCRdb's copy has only in-frame clones and lacks some. The DNA gave D and trimming, while V, J and clone size come from that table. This table has 200,000 to 250,000 clones, about 91% appearing once. In terms of age and location, participants ranged from roughly 18 to 90 years and lived in about 25 US areas. Trimming took 7 bases from V and 7 from J, leaving 17 bases between them. Looked up from germline, CDR1 is MDHEN and CDR2 is SYDVKM. The CDR3 is 15 amino acids.

The chain employs TRBV28 and TRBJ1-6; perhaps TRBD1 as D (6 bases). The sequenced material came from PBMCs or T cells enriched from blood (not recorded which). The clonotype originates from a woman aged 50 to 65 with acute COVID-19. CDR3 coding DNA: TGTGCCAGCACCGAATACAGGGTTCGAAATTCACCCCTCCACTTT. This codes for CASTEYRVRNSPLHF.